Presented here are 15 T cell receptor beta chains from one specimen sequenced in a study of T cells in women clearing cervical HPV infection. The repertoire was sequenced with immunoSEQ multiplex PCR; TCRdb's copy has only in-frame clones and lacks some. The sample has 30,000 to 45,000 clones, and its top ten clones hold about 1.7%. Sequenced material: blood buffy coat. These receptors were taken from a woman aged 18-70 years with a cervical HPV16 infection that either progressed to CIN3+ or cleared (not recorded which).

Remarks on this clone: The read ends 3 residues before the CDR3 terminus; that terminus is restored from the germline J gene. V is TRBV7-9 and J is TRBJ2-1, with 7 bases matching TRBD1. Germline CDR1 and CDR2: SEHNR and FQNEAQ (reference sequence). Unmatched junction bases numbered 8, after V lost 1 base and J lost 8 bases. This CDR3 is 15 amino acids long. This CDR3 is CASSLGQGGVDEQFF. CDR3 DNA (partial): TGTGCCAGCAGCTTAGGACAGGGTGGCGTCGATGAG.

As for this clone: The read ends 3 residues early relative to the CDR3; the germline J gene fills the gap. The chain joins TRBV18 to TRBJ2-7; 15 bases are shared with TRBD2. The CDR3 contains 17 residues. J was trimmed by 0 bases and V by 4 bases; bases with no gene match: 4. Germline CDR1 is KGHSH and CDR2 is LQKENI. The CDR3 sequence: CASSQRTSGGASYEQYF. The sequenced CDR3 bases are TGTGCCAGCTCACAACGGACTAGCGGGGGGGCCTCCTACGAG.

The sequenced CDR3 bases are TGTGCCAGCAGTTACGACGGCAGGAGGACAACTAATGAAAAA. Protein sequence: CASSYDGRRTTNEK. The full CDR3 protein reads CASSYDGRRTTNEKLFF. The rearrangement uses TRBV6-2 or TRBV6-3 and TRBJ1-4; D is ambiguous. Coverage ceases 3 residues before the CDR3 finishes, and the germline J gene fills in the end. V was cut by 2 bases and J by 0 bases, with 13 bases left in between. The CDR3 is 17 residues long. Germline CDR1 is MNHEY and CDR2 is SVGEGT.

Turning to this clone: The CDR3 end is not reached by the read, which stops 3 residues before it; the germline J gene fills it in. V gene TRBV29-1 combines with J gene TRBJ1-4; TRBD1 is a possible D gene (6 bases). Trimming cost V 4 bases and J 8 bases, with 11 bases left between them. This CDR3 has 12 residues. Germline CDR1 reads SQVTM; CDR2 reads ANQGSEA. CDR3: CSVVRQGEKLFF. The CDR3 bases that were read are TGCAGCGTTGTGAGGCAGGGGGAAAAA.

As concerns this clone: The CDR3 goes on 3 residues after the read ends, and that part is filled in from the germline J gene. The V gene is TRBV19, the J gene TRBJ1-2, with TRBD1 as a possible D gene (6 bases). CDR3 length: 14 residues. The V gene's germline CDR1 is LNHDA and CDR2 SQIVND (reference sequence). The CDR3 spells CASSMTGGQDTYTF. Partial CDR3 DNA: TGTGCCAGTAGTATGACAGGCGGACAAGATACC.

On this clone itself: Read sequence stops 3 residues before the CDR3 end, and the germline J gene provides the missing end. This sequence joins TRBV2 and TRBJ2-2, with TRBD2 as a possible D gene (6 bases). Germline V lookup: CDR1 SNHLY, CDR2 FYNNEI. The CDR3 contains 15 residues. CDR3 in amino acids: CASSLGTSYNSPLFF. Partial CDR3 DNA: TGTGCCAGCTCCCTCGGGACTTCTTATAATTCACCG.

Concerning this clone: The CDR3 end is not reached by the read, which stops 3 residues before it; the germline J gene fills it in. The rearrangement joins TRBV6-2 or TRBV6-3 to TRBJ2-5, with 8 bases lining up with TRBD1. With V trimmed by 2 bases and J by 5 bases, 7 bases remained unmatched. This CDR3 is built from 15 residues. Germline V lookup: CDR1 MNHEY, CDR2 SVGEGT. The CDR3 protein is CASSYGGTGQETQYF. The CDR3 DNA, read in part, is TGTGCCAGCAGTTACGGGGGGACAGGCCAGGAGACC.

Remarks on this clone: The read halts 3 residues ahead of the CDR3 end, with the missing end drawn from the germline J gene. V is TRBV5-4 and J is TRBJ1-2; weak D call: TRBD1 (5 bases). The CDR3 is 14 amino acids. Trimming pared 4 bases from V and 4 bases from J, leaving 14 bases between. CDR1 is SGHNT, CDR2 YYREEE, per germline (reference sequence). CDR3 region: CASSAAGNLYGYTF. The sequenced CDR3 bases are TGTGCCAGCAGCGCAGCAGGGAATCTCTATGGC. The full variable domain, in which reference TRBV5-4 and TRBJ1-2 provide the parts outside the CDR3, is ETGVTQSPTHLIKTRGQQVTLRCSSQSGHNTVSWYQQALGQGPQFIFQYYREEENGRGNFPPRFSGLQFPNYSSELNVNALELDDSALYLCASSAAGNLYGYTFGSGTRLTVV.

Comment on this clone: The read terminates 3 residues before the CDR3 end, so the remaining end is supplied by the germline J gene. The chain links TRBV14 to TRBJ1-3; 7 bases align to TRBD1. Germline CDR1 and CDR2: SGHDN and FVKESK. V trimming: 6 bases; J trimming: 0 bases; junction bases outside the gene matches: 2. The CDR3 runs 14 residues. CDR3 sequence reads: CASSRTGSGNTIYF. The CDR3 DNA, read in part, is TGTGCCAGCAGTCGGACAGGCTCTGGAAACACC.

A word on this clone: The read ends 3 residues early relative to the CDR3; the germline J gene fills the gap. V gene TRBV7-2 combines with J gene TRBJ2-7; D is possibly TRBD2 (5 bases). CDR3 length: 12 amino acids. V was cut by 5 bases and J by 6 bases, with 11 bases left in between. CDR1 is SGHTA and CDR2 is FQGNSA in the germline V gene. CDR3 bases read: TGTGCCAGCAGCCCGCCCCTAGCCGAG. Its translation is CASSPPLAE. The full CDR3 protein is CASSPPLAEQYF.

With respect to this clone: Sequencing ends 3 residues short of the CDR3 end; the germline J gene provides the rest. V and J are TRBV18 and TRBJ2-4, with TRBD2 matching 8 bases. The germline gives CDR1 KGHSH, CDR2 LQKENI. This CDR3 is 14 amino acids long. The CDR3 here is CASSPSTGGGGQYF. The covered CDR3 bases are TGTGCCAGCTCACCATCGACCGGGGGGGGTGGT.

On this clone: The read halts 3 residues ahead of the CDR3 end, with the missing end drawn from the germline J gene. The rearrangement joins TRBV30 to TRBJ2-2, with 10 bases lining up with TRBD1. Germline V lookup: CDR1 GTSNPN, CDR2 SVGIG (reference sequence). The CDR3 consists of 15 residues. The CDR3 here is CAWSGDRGLGEKLFF. The part of the CDR3 DNA that was read is TGTGCCTGGAGTGGGGACAGGGGTTTGGGCGAAAAG.

Regarding this clone: The CDR3 end is not reached by the read, which stops 3 residues before it; the germline J gene fills it in. V is TRBV20-1 and J is TRBJ2-7, with a possible D match to TRBD1 (6 bases). CDR1 is DFQATT, CDR2 SNEGSKA, per germline (reference sequence). V lost 5 bases and J 4 bases, leaving 18 bases between the germline ends. This CDR3 is built from 14 residues. CDR3 region: CSAQTMGHDYEQYF. The sequenced CDR3 bases are TGCAGTGCTCAAACGATGGGACACGATTACGAG.

About this clone: The read gets to within 3 residues of the CDR3 end, and the germline J gene fills in the rest. The chain combines TRBV6-4 with TRBJ1-5; tentative D call: TRBD1 (6 bases). Between the trimmed V and J ends, which lost 8 bases and 5 bases, there was a span of 16 bases. This CDR3 is 14 amino acids long. Germline V gene data show CDR1 as MRHNA and CDR2 as SNTAGT. CDR3 region: CASGYRVVDQPQHF. The DNA read from the CDR3 is TGTGCCAGCGGCTACAGGGTAGTGGATCAGCCC.

A note on this clone: The read ends 3 residues before the CDR3 terminus; that terminus is restored from the germline J gene. The V gene is TRBV20-1, the J gene TRBJ1-2; D is ambiguous. Germline lookup yields CDR1 DFQATT and CDR2 SNEGSKA (reference sequence). The CDR3 sequence is 13 residues long. CDR3 DNA (partial): TGCAGTGCTAGAGATGGCACAGCCAACGAC. Translating gives CSARDGTAND. The whole CDR3 sequence is CSARDGTANDYTF.